This entry lists 10 T cell receptor beta chains sequenced from one sample in a study of blood T cell repertoires in COVID-19. The protocol was immunoSEQ multiplex PCR, while the TCRdb copy is restricted to in-frame clones and leaves out a portion. The sample has about 110,000 clones; roughly four fifths are singletons. The source material was peripheral blood. Receptors originate from a woman aged 60-75 years with acute or convalescent COVID-19.

The chain has TRBV27 and TRBJ1-3; D gene ambiguous. The CDR3 is made up of 15 amino acids. CDR1 is MNHEY and CDR2 is SMNVEV in the germline V gene (reference sequence). Trimming cost V 4 bases and J 0 bases, with 10 bases left between them. The CDR3 loop is CASSSTPNSGNTIYF. Here the CDR3 DNA reads TGTGCCAGCAGTTCTACTCCCAACTCTGGAAACACCATATATTTT.

In DNA, the CDR3 is TGTGCCAGCAGTGGGGGGGTCGGCTTAGGCTACACCTTC. This encodes CASSGGVGLGYTF. This chain connects TRBV6-4 to TRBJ1-2, with D tentatively TRBD1 (5 bases). The germline V gene encodes CDR1 MRHNA and CDR2 SNTAGT. The length of the CDR3 is 13 residues. V gave up 4 bases and J gave up 8 bases, with 14 bases separating them.

The genes are TRBV28 and TRBJ2-7; 9 bases are a match to TRBD2. CDR1 is MDHEN, CDR2 SYDVKM, per germline. The CDR3 runs to 18 residues. Trimming cost V 3 bases and J 5 bases; bases outside gene matches: 17. CDR3 coding DNA: TGTGCCAGCAGTTTGGTCCTTAGCGGGGGAGTGGGCTACGACGAGCAGTACTTC. This translates into CASSLVLSGGVGYDEQYF.

The gene calls are TRBV5-1 and TRBJ2-1; maybe TRBD1 (5 bases). Trimming shortened V by 1 base and J by 6 bases, and 8 bases separated the two germline ends. Per the germline V gene, CDR1 is SGHRS and CDR2 is YFSETQ. The CDR3 is 13 residues long. CDR3 coding DNA: TGCGCCAGCAGCTTGCAAGGGGTCAATGAGCAGTTCTTC. As protein: CASSLQGVNEQFF.

The V call is TRBV28, the J call TRBJ1-1; 10 bases match TRBD1. V lost 8 bases and J lost 3; bases outside the gene matches: 0. Germline V CDR1 and CDR2: MDHEN, SYDVKM. The length of the CDR3 is 12 residues. The CDR3 sequence: CASGTGDTEAFF. CDR3 nucleotide sequence: TGTGCCAGCGGGACAGGGGACACTGAAGCTTTCTTT. The entire variable domain, with the rest obtained from reference TRBV28 and TRBJ1-1, is as follows: DVKVTQSSRYLVKRTGEKVFLECVQDMDHENMFWYRQDPGLGLRLIYFSYDVKMKEKGDIPEGYSVSREKKERFSLILESASTNQTSMYLCASGTGDTEAFFGQGTRLTVV.

The chain couples TRBV7-2 to TRBJ2-3, with 12 bases aligning to TRBD2. This CDR3 has 15 residues. With 4 bases clipped from V and 6 bases from J, the junction kept 5 bases outside the gene matches. Per germline, CDR1 SGHTA and CDR2 FQGNSA. The CDR3 DNA reads TGTGCCAGCAGCTCCCAGGGGACTAGCGGGGATACGCAGTATTTT. This encodes CASSSQGTSGDTQYF.

The chain couples TRBV9 to TRBJ2-3, with TRBD1 identical over 10 bases. In germline, CDR1 is SGDLS, CDR2 YYNGEE. V dropped 0 bases and J dropped 3; count of bases not matched to a gene: 4. The CDR3 totals 16 residues. The CDR3 nucleotides read TGTGCCAGCAGCGTAGATTGGACAGGGGGAACAGATACGCAGTATTTT. Its protein product is CASSVDWTGGTDTQYF.

The CDR3 reads CATSGDYSREAPSTDTQYF. The CDR3 DNA reads as TGTGCCACCAGCGGTGACTACTCAAGAGAGGCGCCTAGCACAGATACGCAGTATTTT. V usage is TRBV15 and J usage is TRBJ2-3; possible D gene TRBD2, 5 bases. CDR3 length: 19 amino acids. Germline CDR1 is LNHNV and CDR2 is YYDKDF (reference sequence). Trimming took off 5 bases at V and 0 bases at J, with 24 bases between the two ends.

The rearrangement uses TRBV12-5 and TRBJ2-5, with TRBD1 as a possible D gene (5 bases). The V and J ends lost 1 base and 7 bases respectively, with 7 bases between them. The CDR3 length is 12 residues. Looked up from germline, CDR1 is LGHNT and CDR2 is FRNRAP. The CDR3 here is CASGLAQGTQYF. In DNA, the CDR3 is TGTGCTAGTGGTTTGGCTCAGGGGACCCAGTACTTC.

This chain links TRBV5-1 with TRBJ1-3; the match to TRBD1 covers 9 bases. Germline lookup yields CDR1 SGHRS and CDR2 YFSETQ. The CDR3 is 17 amino acids. V was clipped by 0 bases and J by 4 bases; unmatched bases: 8. CDR3 amino acids: CASSLEGQGSSGNTIYF. The CDR3 coding sequence is TGCGCCAGCAGCTTGGAAGGACAGGGGTCATCCGGAAACACCATATATTTT.